This T cell receptor (beta chain) was recovered during a study of T cells in Graves' hyperthyroidism and ophthalmopathy. Notes on the study in general: In blood, most of the thyroid clonotypes expanded above 0.001 were also present.

The TCR beta CDR3 regions underwent amplification using RNA transcripts as the source. The HTBI primer set served for first-round RT-PCR of the TCR CDR3. TCRdb independently ran MiXCR on the multiplex PCR reads; one entry per CDR3 protein. The sample yields hundreds of thousands of distinct CDR3 sequences, roughly 15% seen once. For Graves' hyperthyroidism to be stable, ophthalmopathy could not progress within 18 months. V was pared by 5 bases and J by 8 bases, with 9 bases between. The CDR3 has 11 residues. Germline V gives CDR1 MDHEN, CDR2 SYDVKM. This clonotype turned up a few times. The antigen is undetermined.

The clonotype was recovered from a woman in her late teens or twenties with Graves' hyperthyroidism. The sample consisted of blood. The chain couples TRBV28 to TRBJ1-2; D uncertain. CDR3 DNA: TGTGCCAGCAGTCGACTTGACGGCTACACCTTC. Amino acids: CASSRLDGYTF.